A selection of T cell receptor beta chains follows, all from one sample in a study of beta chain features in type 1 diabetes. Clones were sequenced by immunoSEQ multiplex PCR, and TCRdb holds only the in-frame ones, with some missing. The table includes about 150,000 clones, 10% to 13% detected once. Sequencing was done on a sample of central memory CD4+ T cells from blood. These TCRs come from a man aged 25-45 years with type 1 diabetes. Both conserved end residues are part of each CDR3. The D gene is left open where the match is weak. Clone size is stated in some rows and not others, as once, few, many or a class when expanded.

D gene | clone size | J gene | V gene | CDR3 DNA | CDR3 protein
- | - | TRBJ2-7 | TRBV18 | TGTGCCAGCTCACCACTCTCTGCGGGGGCGTCCTACGAGCAGTACTTC | CASSPLSAGASYEQYF
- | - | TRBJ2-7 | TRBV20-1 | TGCAGTGCTAAGGAGACCTACGAGCAGTACTTC | CSAKETYEQYF
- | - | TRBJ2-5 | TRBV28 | TGTGCCAGCACCCTCAGGTTTCGGCCCCACTTGCAGTACTTC | CASTLRFRPHLQYF
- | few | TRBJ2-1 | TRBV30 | TGTGCCTGGAGTGGGACAGATAGAGGTGAGCAGTTCTTC | CAWSGTDRGEQFF
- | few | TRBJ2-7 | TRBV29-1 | TGCAGCGTCCGCCCTGGACTGTTAGACGCCTACGAGCAGTACTTC | CSVRPGLLDAYEQYF
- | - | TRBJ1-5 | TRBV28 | TGTGCCAGCAGCACCGACACTTATCAGCCCCAGCATTTT | CASSTDTYQPQHF
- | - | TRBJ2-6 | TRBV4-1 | TGCGCCAGCAGCCAGACGCGAACAGGCTCTGGGGCCAACGTCCTGACTTTC | CASSQTRTGSGANVLTF
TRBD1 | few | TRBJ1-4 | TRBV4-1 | TGCGCCAGCAGCCAGGGCCCGGGACAGGGCGGAGAAAAACTGTTTTTT | CASSQGPGQGGEKLFF
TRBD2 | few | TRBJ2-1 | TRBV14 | TGTGCCAGCAGCCAGACTAGCACCCACAAGCAGTTCTTC | CASSQTSTHKQFF
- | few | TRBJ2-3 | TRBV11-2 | TGTGCCAGCAGCCTCCGGGGGAACACAGATACGCAGTATTTT | CASSLRGNTDTQYF